The 8 T cell receptor beta chains below were found in one sample sequenced in a study of regulatory T cells in long-lasting Graves disease. Building the TCR beta libraries relied on iRepertoire HTBI primers, and CDR3 regions underwent Arm-PCR. TCRdb passed the multiplex PCR reads through MiXCR, listing each CDR3 protein once. The sample lists some 490,000 distinct CDR3 sequences; around 12% were seen once. Indicated time point: newly diagnosed GD, antithyroid drugs for less than 3 months. Extracted PBMC RNA gave rise to the TCR library. These data are also associated with another study on T cells in Graves' hyperthyroidism and ophthalmopathy.

The sample in question was peripheral blood mononuclear cells (PBMCs), obtained at new diagnosis, from a patient treated with antithyroid drugs. These receptors originate from a woman younger than 45 with Graves disease.

The V and J genes are TRBV18 and TRBJ1-1; D may be TRBD1 (6 bases). CDR1 is KGHSH and CDR2 is LQKENI in the germline V gene. V lost 6 bases, J lost 2 bases, and 16 bases lay in between. The CDR3 has 15 amino acids. The CDR3 DNA follows: TGTGCCAGCTCCCCTACCGGGACACCCAACACTGAAGCTTTCTTT. Protein product: CASSPTGTPNTEAFF. Using reference TRBV18 and TRBJ1-1 for the parts outside the CDR3, the full variable domain is NAGVMQNPRHLVRRRGQEARLRCSPMKGHSHVYWYRQLPEEGLKFMVYLQKENIIDESGMPKERFSAEFPKEGPSILRIQQVVRGDSAAYFCASSPTGTPNTEAFFGQGTRLTVV.

Of note for this clonotype: With a much larger clone just one base away, this may be a read error. This is likely a read error, given that the CDR3 carries no conserved phenylalanine or tryptophan at its end. V and J are TRBV5-1 and TRBJ2-7; 7 nucleotides line up with TRBD2. Germline V gives CDR1 SGHRS, CDR2 YFSETQ. The junction had 7 bases not matched to a gene; V was cut back by 4 bases and J by 3 bases. The CDR3 has 14 residues. The CDR3 DNA follows: TGCGCCAGCAGCCGCGGACTAGAAGACTACGAGCAGTACCTC. Translating it yields CASSRGLEDYEQYL.

V is TRBV28 and J is TRBJ1-3; 8 bases map to TRBD1. Germline values: CDR1 MDHEN, CDR2 SYDVKM. This CDR3 has 16 amino acids. Trimming removed 4 bases from V and 2 bases from J; junction bases left unmatched: 7. The CDR3 DNA follows: TGTGCCAGCAGTTCAACCGGACAGGGTCCTGGAAACACCATATATTTT. This encodes CASSSTGQGPGNTIYF.

The sample holds a few counts of this clonotype. The chain uses TRBV2 and TRBJ2-1, with TRBD1 matching over 9 bases. This CDR3 is 16 amino acids long. With 2 bases clipped from V and 3 bases from J, the junction kept 5 bases outside the gene matches. Germline loops: CDR1 SNHLY, CDR2 FYNNEI. CDR3 protein: CASSERTGDIYNEQFF. The CDR3, as DNA: TGTGCCAGCAGTGAACGGACAGGGGACATCTACAATGAGCAGTTCTTC.

This chain connects TRBV4-2 to TRBJ1-1; 7 nucleotides line up with TRBD1. J lost 8 bases, V lost 1 base, and 4 bases had no gene match. This CDR3 is built from 13 residues. CDR1 and CDR2 from the germline V gene are LGHNA and YNFKEQ. This CDR3 is CASSQAGGAEAFF. Here the CDR3 DNA reads TGTGCCAGCAGCCAAGCAGGGGGTGCAGAAGCTTTCTTT.

About this clonotype itself: Its ends do not fully match the called genes, so a read error is possible. The chain uses TRBV20-1 and TRBJ2-5; D remains ambiguous. The CDR3 has 12 residues. CDR1 and CDR2 from the germline V gene are DFQATT and SNEGSKA (reference sequence). The CDR3 DNA reads as TGCAGTGCTAGAGCGATCAGAGAGACCCAGCACTTC. Protein product: CSARAIRETQHF.

This clonotype was detected many times. The chain links TRBV28 to TRBJ1-1; the match to TRBD1 covers 9 bases. The junction had 4 bases not matched to a gene; V was cut back by 7 bases and J by 1 base. Germline V gene sequence: CDR1 MDHEN, CDR2 SYDVKM. The CDR3 totals 14 residues. CDR3: CASNRGLGNTEAFF. The DNA of the CDR3 is TGTGCCAGCAACAGGGGGCTTGGGAACACTGAAGCTTTCTTT.

This clonotype was recorded at least ten times. DNA for the CDR3: TGTGCCAGCAGCTTAGTGCGCAGGGGTGATGGCTACACCTTC. It translates to CASSLVRRGDGYTF. The chain couples TRBV7-8 to TRBJ1-2, with D possibly TRBD1 on 6 matching bases. Trimming took off 1 base at V and 6 bases at J, with 12 bases between the two ends. Germline lookup yields CDR1 SGHVS and CDR2 FQNEAQ. The CDR3 length is 14 residues.